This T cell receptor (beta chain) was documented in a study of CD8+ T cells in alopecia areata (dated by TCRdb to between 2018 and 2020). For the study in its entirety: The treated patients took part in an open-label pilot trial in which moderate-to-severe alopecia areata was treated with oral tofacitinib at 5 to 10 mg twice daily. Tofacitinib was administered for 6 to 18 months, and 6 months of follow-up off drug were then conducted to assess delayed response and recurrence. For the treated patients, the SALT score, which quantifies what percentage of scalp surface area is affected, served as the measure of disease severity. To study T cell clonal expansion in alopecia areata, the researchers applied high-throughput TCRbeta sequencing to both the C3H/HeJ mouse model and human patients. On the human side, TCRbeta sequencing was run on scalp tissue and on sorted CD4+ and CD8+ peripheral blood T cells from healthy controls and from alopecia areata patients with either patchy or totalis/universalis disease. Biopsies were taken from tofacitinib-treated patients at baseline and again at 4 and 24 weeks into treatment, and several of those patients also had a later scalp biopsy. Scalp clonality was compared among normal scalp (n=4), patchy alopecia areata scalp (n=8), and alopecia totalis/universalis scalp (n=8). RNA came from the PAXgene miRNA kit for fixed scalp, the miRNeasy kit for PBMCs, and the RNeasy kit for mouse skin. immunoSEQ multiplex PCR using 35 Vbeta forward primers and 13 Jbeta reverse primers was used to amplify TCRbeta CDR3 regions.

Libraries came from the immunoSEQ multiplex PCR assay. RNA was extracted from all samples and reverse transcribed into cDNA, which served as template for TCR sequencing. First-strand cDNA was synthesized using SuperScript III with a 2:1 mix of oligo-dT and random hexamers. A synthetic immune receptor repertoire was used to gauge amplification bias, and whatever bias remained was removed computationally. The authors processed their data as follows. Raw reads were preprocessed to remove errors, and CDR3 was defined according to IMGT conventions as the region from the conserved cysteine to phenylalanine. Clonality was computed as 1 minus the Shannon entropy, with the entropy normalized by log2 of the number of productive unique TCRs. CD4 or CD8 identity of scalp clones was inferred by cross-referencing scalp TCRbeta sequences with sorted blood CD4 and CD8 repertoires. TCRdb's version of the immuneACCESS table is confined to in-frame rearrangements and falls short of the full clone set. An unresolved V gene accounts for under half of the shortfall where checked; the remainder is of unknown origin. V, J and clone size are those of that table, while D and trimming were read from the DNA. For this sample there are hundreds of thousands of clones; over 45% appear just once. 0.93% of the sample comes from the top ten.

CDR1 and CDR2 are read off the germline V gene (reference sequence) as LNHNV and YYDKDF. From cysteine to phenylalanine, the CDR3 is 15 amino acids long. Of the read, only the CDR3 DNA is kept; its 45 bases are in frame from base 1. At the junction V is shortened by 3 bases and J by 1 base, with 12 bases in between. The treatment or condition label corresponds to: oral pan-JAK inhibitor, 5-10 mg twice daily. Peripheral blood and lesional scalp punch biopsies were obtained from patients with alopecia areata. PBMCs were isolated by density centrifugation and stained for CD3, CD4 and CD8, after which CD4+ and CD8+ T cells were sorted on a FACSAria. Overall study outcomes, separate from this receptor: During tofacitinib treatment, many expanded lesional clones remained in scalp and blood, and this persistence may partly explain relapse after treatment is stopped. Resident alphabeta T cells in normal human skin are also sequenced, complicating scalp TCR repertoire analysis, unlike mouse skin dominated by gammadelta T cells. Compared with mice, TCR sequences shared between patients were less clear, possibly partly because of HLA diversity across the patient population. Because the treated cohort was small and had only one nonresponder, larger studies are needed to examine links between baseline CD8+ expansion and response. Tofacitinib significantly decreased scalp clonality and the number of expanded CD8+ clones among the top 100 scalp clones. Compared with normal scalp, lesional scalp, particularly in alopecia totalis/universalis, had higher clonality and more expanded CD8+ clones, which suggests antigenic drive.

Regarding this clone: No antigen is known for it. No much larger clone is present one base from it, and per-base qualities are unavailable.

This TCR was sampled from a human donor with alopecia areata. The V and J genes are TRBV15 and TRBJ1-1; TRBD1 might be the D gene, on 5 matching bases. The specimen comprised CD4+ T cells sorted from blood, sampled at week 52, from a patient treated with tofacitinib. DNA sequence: TGTGCCACCAGCAGTCGCGCAGGGCCGAACACTGAAGCTTTCTTT. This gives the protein CATSSRAGPNTEAFF. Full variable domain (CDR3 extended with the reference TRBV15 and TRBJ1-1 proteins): DAMVIQNPRYQVTQFGKPVTLSCSQTLNHNVMYWYQQKSSQAPKLLFHYYDKDFNNEADTPDNFQSRRPNTSFCFLDIRSPGLGDTAMYLCATSSRAGPNTEAFFGQGTRLTVV.